This T cell receptor (beta chain) stems from a study of lymphopenia after photon versus proton radiotherapy (dated by TCRdb to about 2019). In terms of the full investigation: The study compared the immunological effects of photon versus proton radiation therapy in patients with gastrointestinal tumors who developed high-grade lymphopenia. The cohort included roughly 20 patients with gastrointestinal tumors who developed lymphopenia after receiving either photon or proton therapy. The goal of the study was to characterize the differences between the two radiation modalities in how they affect the immune system. The full study reports these points: Proton-treated patients stayed relatively stable during treatment, while photon-treated patients lost naive T cells and TCR diversity and gained effector/memory populations. Across the cohort, among patients who died, a greater drop in TCR diversity after the nadir was inversely correlated with overall survival time. The survival association was assessed only in patients who died, and the authors presented better survival with proton therapy as a possibility rather than a demonstrated result. Once the lymphocyte count had reached its nadir, the repertoires of photon-treated patients showed oligoclonal expansion, particularly of CD8+ Temra cells, and this expansion drove the decline in diversity.

A word on this clone: No cognate antigen has been identified for it. Base-call qualities are not available, and no considerably larger clone is one nucleotide away.

Libraries were constructed by the immunoSEQ multiplex PCR assay. T cell repertoires were profiled with deep sequencing of rearranged TCR beta loci together with multiparametric flow cytometry. The table was pulled from immuneACCESS by TCRdb, which kept in-frame rearrangements only. Such tables lose some clones; where checked, under half of the loss comes from unresolved V genes, and the rest has no known cause. Within this sample are 150,000 or so clones, with roughly nine tenths of them counted one time only. The top ten clonotypes cover about 4.3% of the sample. The sample in question was peripheral blood, obtained from a patient treated with photon-based radiotherapy. The receptor's source is a middle-aged man with gastric cancer.

The base sequence is TGTGCCAGCACGGCCAGGCTAGTCATTCGTTCTGGAAACACCATATATTTT. It translates as CASTARLVIRSGNTIYF. The chain employs TRBV2 and TRBJ1-3; the D gene assignment is ambiguous. Counted from cysteine to phenylalanine, this CDR3 has 17 amino acids. Only the CDR3 DNA is retained, 51 bases long and in frame from the first base. V gives up 7 bases and J gives up 1 base, and the segment between their germline ends measures 20 bases. The germline V gene yields SNHLY for CDR1 and FYNNEI for CDR2.